The clone carrying this T cell receptor beta chain was counted a few times. What it recognizes is unknown. Trimming removed 2 bases at V and 5 bases at J, with 20 bases between. Germline V gene sequence: CDR1 MNHEY, CDR2 SVGAGI. The CDR3 sequence is 17 residues long. The entry originates in a study of T-cell reconstitution after alpha-beta-depleted transplantation in children. Findings and limits, study-wide: At one year after transplant, newly produced T cells mostly accounted for T-cell counts and diversity. Reportedly, only several hundred clones from non-depleted graft cells drove alpha-beta T-cell counts at about two months. The origin of high day-60 TCRbeta diversity in some patients lay in surviving recipient T cells and thymic progenitors.

Molecular barcoding with unique molecular identifiers was used for the TCRbeta library. TCRdb independently ran MiXCR on the PCR reads; one entry per CDR3 protein. The sample carries more than 500,000 distinct CDR3 sequences, roughly 10% recorded once. The gene calls are TRBV6-5 and TRBJ2-3; a weak D match, TRBD2 (6 bases). Sample: PBMCs, mostly from graft donor cells, taken 180 days after TCRalphabeta/CD19-depleted stem cell transplant. The sequence was obtained from a female patient aged 2-10 years who had a stem cell transplant for aplastic anemia, so the T cells may come from the graft donor. The CDR3 is CASSYLGRLGVVDTQYF. CDR3 nucleotide sequence: TGTGCCAGCAGTTACCTCGGGAGACTTGGGGTGGTAGATACGCAGTATTTT.